Listed here is a single TCR beta chain. No antigen is known for it. This sample stems from a study of PD-1 blockade in classical Hodgkin lymphoma. Study-level information: Patients got intravenous nivolumab 3 mg/kg every 2 weeks.

The study's findings and limits: Complete responders showed a baseline diversity that resembled the diversity of newly diagnosed patients. Whatever underlies the repertoire differences (possibly disease activity or prior therapy) remains undefined. Reported baseline diversity: healthy donors highest, relapsed/refractory patients lowest.

The data were produced by immunoSEQ multiplex PCR, yet TCRdb's version contains in-frame clones alone and is incomplete. In the table there are 64,000 or so clones, approximately 92% of which are singletons. The ends lost 0 bases at V and 3 bases at J; junction bases unmatched: 2. CDR1 is SGHRS and CDR2 is YFSETQ in the germline V gene. This CDR3 comprises 15 residues. The time point denotes: cycle 4 day 1 (C4D1), after 5 to 7 weeks of nivolumab. Every patient relapsed after autologous stem cell transplantation, and brentuximab vedotin exposure varied. This specimen was peripheral blood mononuclear cells (PBMCs), taken before the fourth cycle of nivolumab. The V gene is TRBV5-1, the J gene TRBJ2-2; 7 positions agree with TRBD2. This receptor was obtained from a human donor with classical Hodgkin lymphoma. The CDR3 reads CASSLVLADTGELFF. CDR3 DNA: TGCGCCAGCAGCTTGGTTCTAGCGGACACCGGGGAGCTGTTTTTT.